The 20 T cell receptor beta chains given below trace back to one sample, sequenced in a study of shared clonotypes between healthy human individuals. The naive CD8 fraction comprised CD45RO-negative cells positively selected for CCR7 and excluded terminally differentiated effector memory CD45RA+ cells. This table comes from immunoSEQ multiplex PCR, and its TCRdb copy is limited to in-frame clones, with some not included. Counted here are millions of clones, about 95% occurring once; the ten biggest clones make up roughly 1.1%. The sequencing input was naive CD8+ T cells sorted from blood. Every receptor here comes from a man aged 18 to 30 in good health.

This chain joins TRBV5-6 and TRBJ1-2; 8 bases line up with TRBD1. Germline CDR1 SGHDT, CDR2 YYEEEE. This CDR3 region has 15 residues. Trimming at V came to 5 bases and at J to 8 bases, leaving 14 bases not matched to a gene. The CDR3 spells CASRAGTGLLRGYTF. CDR3 nucleotides: TGTGCCAGCAGGGCCGGGACAGGCCTCCTTAGGGGCTACACCTTC.

The CDR3 loop is CASSYTDWNYGYTF. The DNA of the CDR3 is TGTGCCAGCAGTTACACCGACTGGAACTATGGCTACACCTTC. The J gene is TRBJ1-2, the V gene TRBV6-6; the D is unclear. Looked up from germline, CDR1 is MNHNY and CDR2 is SVGAGI (reference sequence). The length of the CDR3 is 14 residues. The germline V and J ends were trimmed by 2 bases and 2 bases, with 9 bases remaining between them.

This clone has only one observation. V usage is TRBV7-9 and J usage is TRBJ2-1; 8 bases are shared with TRBD1. V lost 5 bases to trimming and J lost 9 bases; unmatched junction nucleotides: 9. This CDR3 has 14 residues. Per the germline V gene, CDR1 is SEHNR and CDR2 is FQNEAQ (reference sequence). The chain's CDR3 is CASSPIIDRGEQFF. DNA for the CDR3: TGTGCCAGCAGCCCAATAATAGACAGGGGTGAGCAGTTCTTC.

The rearrangement links TRBV10-3 to TRBJ2-6, with TRBD1 matching over 7 bases. The germline V gene has CDR1 ENHRY and CDR2 SYGVKD. The CDR3 consists of 16 residues. V gave up 7 bases and J gave up 0 bases; unmatched junction bases: 6. This CDR3 is CAITGDSLSGANVLTF. The DNA for the CDR3 is TGTGCCATCACCGGGGACAGCCTCTCTGGGGCCAACGTCCTGACTTTC.

The V call is TRBV5-6, the J call TRBJ2-7; D perhaps matches TRBD2 (5 bases). Germline CDR1 and CDR2: SGHDT and YYEEEE. The CDR3 runs to 15 residues. The V gene lost 3 bases and the J gene lost 3 bases, with 16 bases spanning the gap. As DNA, the CDR3 is TGTGCCAGCAGCTCCCAGGCGGGCTGGAGCTACGAGCAGTACTTC. Amino acid sequence: CASSSQAGWSYEQYF. Full variable domain (outside the CDR3, taken from reference TRBV5-6 and TRBJ2-7): DAGVTQSPTHLIKTRGQQVTLRCSPKSGHDTVSWYQQALGQGPQFIFQYYEEEERQRGNFPDRFSGHQFPNYSSELNVNALLLGDSALYLCASSSQAGWSYEQYFGPGTRLTVT.

The rearrangement uses TRBV14 and TRBJ2-7; D not certain. The germline V gene encodes CDR1 SGHDN and CDR2 FVKESK. This CDR3 comprises 12 residues. Trimming left V 1 base short and J 4 bases short, with 5 bases between. As DNA, the CDR3 is TGTGCCAGCAGCCAAGTGAAGTACGAGCAGTACTTC. Translating gives CASSQVKYEQYF.

As to this clone: Other nucleotide sequences from this sample produce the same CDR3. The CDR3 reads CASSVGGADTQYF. The CDR3 DNA sequence: TGTGCCAGCAGCGTTGGCGGGGCAGATACGCAGTATTTT. The J gene is TRBJ2-3, the V gene TRBV9; D is perhaps TRBD2 (6 bases). V gave up 2 bases and J gave up 4 bases, with 8 bases separating them. This CDR3 is 13 amino acids long. Germline V gene data show CDR1 as SGDLS and CDR2 as YYNGEE.

This chain joins TRBV27 and TRBJ2-6; 9 bases fit TRBD1. CDR3 size: 19 residues. V shed 4 bases and J 3 bases; nucleotides not matched to a gene: 13. Germline-derived CDR1 and CDR2 are MNHEY and SMNVEV (reference sequence). CDR3 in DNA: TGTGCCAGCAGTTATCTGAGGGTACAGGGGGCAGGTGGGGCCAACGTCCTGACTTTC. Translated, it gives CASSYLRVQGAGGANVLTF.

This chain uses TRBV27 with TRBJ2-5; D is uncertain. The V gene lost 6 bases and the J gene lost 0 bases, with 5 bases spanning the gap. The germline gives CDR1 MNHEY, CDR2 SMNVEV (reference sequence). CDR3 length: 12 residues. The CDR3 loop is CASSWDQETQYF. As DNA, the CDR3 is TGTGCCAGCAGCTGGGACCAAGAGACCCAGTACTTC.

The J gene is TRBJ2-5, the V gene TRBV5-4; 11 nucleotides agree with TRBD2. Germline trimming cut 4 bases from V and 1 base from J; bases unmatched to any gene: 12. The CDR3 consists of 18 residues. The germline CDR1 and CDR2 sequences are SGHNT and YYREEE (reference sequence). This CDR3 reads CASSTGLAGTYTQETQYF. DNA for the CDR3: TGTGCCAGCAGCACCGGACTAGCGGGCACCTACACCCAAGAGACCCAGTACTTC.

The rearrangement joins TRBV10-3 to TRBJ2-1; 8 bases agree with TRBD1. This CDR3 spans 13 amino acids. Per germline, CDR1 ENHRY and CDR2 SYGVKD. The trim removed 7 bases at V and 4 bases at J, leaving 3 bases unmatched. The CDR3 loop reads CAIKTGDYNEQFF. The CDR3 DNA sequence: TGTGCCATCAAGACAGGGGATTACAATGAGCAGTTCTTC.

The V and J genes are TRBV11-2 and TRBJ1-6; D remains ambiguous. This CDR3 contains 14 residues. CDR1 and CDR2 (germline): SGHAT, FQNNGV. V gave up 4 bases and J gave up 3 bases, with 7 bases separating them. CDR3 coding DNA: TGTGCCAGCAGCTCCGGGAGCTATAATTCACCCCTCCACTTT. Translating gives CASSSGSYNSPLHF.

This sequence joins TRBV29-1 and TRBJ2-2, with TRBD1 identical over 9 bases. Germline V lookup: CDR1 SQVTM, CDR2 ANQGSEA. The CDR3 length is 13 residues. The V and J ends lost 5 bases and 6 bases, in that order; junction bases with no gene match: 4. The DNA of the CDR3 is TGCAGCGTTCCGGGACAGGGTCCCGGGGAGCTGTTTTTT. Amino acids: CSVPGQGPGELFF.

CDR3 coding DNA: TGTGCCTGGAGCCTAGGACTAGCCGGCGAGCAGTACTTC. This gives the protein CAWSLGLAGEQYF. The genes are TRBV30 and TRBJ2-7, with 8 nucleotides matching TRBD2. This CDR3 is built from 13 residues. Losses at the gene ends were 3 bases for V and 6 bases for J; bases not matched to a gene: 7. Germline V gives CDR1 GTSNPN, CDR2 SVGIG (reference sequence).

The chain joins TRBV4-3 to TRBJ2-7; 7 bases are shared with TRBD1. CDR3 size: 15 residues. The germline gives CDR1 LGHNA, CDR2 YSLEER. Trimming cost V 3 bases and J 4 bases; bases outside gene matches: 9. The CDR3 loop is CASSQQTGNGYEQYF. The DNA for the CDR3 is TGCGCCAGCAGCCAGCAGACAGGGAATGGGTACGAGCAGTACTTC.

The chain links TRBV25-1 to TRBJ1-4, with D maybe TRBD1 (6 bases). CDR3 length equals 13 residues. Germline values: CDR1 MGHDK, CDR2 SYGVNS. V was cut by 6 bases and J by 6 bases, with 11 bases left in between. The CDR3 loop reads CASRGRGDEKLFF. The CDR3 nucleotides are TGTGCCAGCAGAGGGAGGGGGGATGAAAAACTGTTTTTT.

Only one count was recorded for this clone. V gene TRBV18 combines with J gene TRBJ2-5; D tentatively fits TRBD1 or TRBD2 (5 bases each). V was trimmed by 0 bases and J by 0 bases, leaving 11 bases between them. The CDR3 spans 16 residues. Germline V CDR1 and CDR2: KGHSH, LQKENI. The chain's CDR3 is CASSPPPGTYQETQYF. CDR3 nucleotides: TGTGCCAGCTCACCACCCCCAGGGACGTACCAAGAGACCCAGTACTTC.

The genes are TRBV27 and TRBJ2-1; the D is unclear. V lost 4 bases, J lost 0 bases, and 7 bases lay in between. This CDR3 is 14 amino acids long. Looked up from germline, CDR1 is MNHEY and CDR2 is SMNVEV (reference sequence). CDR3 sequence: CASSSASSYNEQFF. Here the CDR3 DNA reads TGTGCCAGCAGTTCGGCTAGCTCCTACAATGAGCAGTTCTTC.

This clone was picked up one time. V and J are TRBV12-5 and TRBJ1-2, with 7 bases that match TRBD1. Trimming took 2 bases from V and 3 from J; bases not matched to a gene: 9. Per germline, CDR1 LGHNT and CDR2 FRNRAP. The CDR3 extends over 16 amino acids. CDR3 nucleotides: TGTGCTAGTGGTTTGATAAAGACAGGGTTGGACTATGGCTACACCTTC. The encoded protein is CASGLIKTGLDYGYTF.

The V gene is TRBV6-4, the J gene TRBJ2-1; 9 nucleotides match TRBD2. The CDR3 has 16 residues. The trim removed 2 bases at V and 6 bases at J, leaving 8 bases unmatched. Germline-derived CDR1 and CDR2 are MRHNA and SNTAGT. The CDR3 nucleotides read TGTGCCAGCAGTGACGAGAGGCTAGCGGGGCTCAATGAGCAGTTCTTC. It yields the protein CASSDERLAGLNEQFF.